The present T cell receptor beta chain was sequenced within a study of cytomegalovirus exposure and HLA in healthy donors. The PCR contained 60 Vbeta and 13 Jbeta primers. The method was immunoSEQ multiplex PCR; TCRdb's version includes in-frame clones alone and lacks a portion of them. The sample has about 130,000 clones, approximately 80% seen once. Study-level findings and limits: The study had only CMV serostatus as immune exposure information. In a later analysis, V- and J-gene trimming of beta chains associated with a DCLRE1C missense variant, replicated independently.

In germline, CDR1 is GTSNPN, CDR2 SVGIG (reference sequence). V was shortened by 1 base and J by 4 bases, with 12 bases between the two germline ends. This CDR3 has 14 amino acids. About this clone: The antigen is not known.

V usage is TRBV30 and J usage is TRBJ2-3; tentatively, D is TRBD1 (6 bases). Material: PBMCs. The TCR was taken from a boy younger than 10 in good health and CMV-seronegative. CDR3 amino acids: CAWSAGVSADTQYF. In DNA form, the CDR3 reads TGTGCCTGGAGTGCAGGGGTTTCGGCAGATACGCAGTATTTT.